This T cell receptor (beta chain) is drawn from a study of PD-1 blockade in mismatch repair-deficient tumors. Time point meaning: 10-day in vitro stimulation with candidate mutation-associated neoantigen peptide 1. Cells were stimulated roughly eleven days with each of under ten ELISpot-reactive neoantigens. This table comes from immunoSEQ multiplex PCR, and its TCRdb copy is limited to in-frame clones, with some not included. The sample contains approximately 8,300 clones, approximately 84% of which appear only once. Trimming took 7 bases from V and 5 from J, leaving 17 bases between them. CDR3 length: 14 residues. The germline V gene encodes CDR1 SEHNR and CDR2 FQNEAQ (reference sequence). About this clone: The antigen is undetermined.

Sequenced here: cells cultured in vitro, sampled from a patient treated with pembrolizumab. This rearrangement joins TRBV7-9 to TRBJ2-5; tentatively, D is TRBD1 or TRBD2 (5 bases each). This sequence originates from an adult with mismatch repair-deficient cancer. The CDR3 nucleotides read TGTGCCAGCACCAAGTGGGGAGAGGGGGAGACCCAGTACTTC. It encodes CASTKWGEGETQYF.